The 6 T cell receptor beta chains reported below all come from one sample, sequenced in a study of blood T cells in healthy people across ages. The second PCR ran roughly 7 to 12 cycles with a sample-barcoded 5' primer and J-beta primers. One entry per CDR3 protein results from TCRdb running MiXCR on the 5' RACE reads. The table shows approximately 670,000 distinct CDR3 sequences, with around 41% occurring only once. The sample comprised blood. Source of these receptors: an older man in good health.

Many counts were recorded for this clonotype. The chain joins TRBV6-2 or TRBV6-3 to TRBJ2-3; TRBD2 aligns across 11 bases. The germline gives CDR1 MNHEY, CDR2 SVGEGT. The CDR3 is 14 residues long. V trimming: 8 bases; J trimming: 1 base; junction bases outside the gene matches: 2. The chain's CDR3 is CASGTSGRTDTQYF. The CDR3 nucleotides read TGTGCCAGCGGGACTAGCGGCCGCACAGATACGCAGTATTTT.

This sequence joins TRBV6-2 or TRBV6-3 and TRBJ2-7; 8 positions agree with TRBD1. Trimming removed 5 bases from V and 5 bases from J; junction bases left unmatched: 8. CDR1 is MNHEY and CDR2 is SVGEGT in the germline V gene. The CDR3 sequence is 14 residues long. The CDR3 region is CASSTRTGRNEQYF. The CDR3 region has the DNA TGTGCCAGCAGTACCCGGACAGGGCGGAACGAGCAGTACTTC.

This clonotype was found a few times. This chain links TRBV20-1 with TRBJ1-2, with D tentatively TRBD1 (5 bases). The CDR3 contains 14 residues. V dropped 0 bases and J dropped 8 bases, with 16 bases sitting between them. In germline, CDR1 is DFQATT, CDR2 SNEGSKA (reference sequence). The CDR3, as DNA: TGCAGTGCTAGAGAAAGGGGATCTGCAGGAGGCTACACCTTC. Its translation is CSARERGSAGGYTF.

V gene TRBV28 combines with J gene TRBJ2-7; no clear D gene. V was shortened by 4 bases and J by 5 bases, with 15 bases between the two germline ends. Looked up from germline, CDR1 is MDHEN and CDR2 is SYDVKM. CDR3 length: 14 residues. CDR3 in amino acids: CASSSPIVQHEQYF. The CDR3 DNA reads TGTGCCAGCAGTTCCCCAATAGTTCAGCACGAGCAGTACTTC.

In this sample, this clonotype turned up a few times. The rearrangement uses TRBV11-1 and TRBJ2-1, with no clear D. There are 13 residues in the CDR3. V was trimmed by 1 base and J by 10 bases, leaving 11 bases between them. From germline, CDR1 is SGHAT and CDR2 FQDESV (reference sequence). CDR3 coding DNA: TGTGCCAGCAGCTTAGGGTTGGAGTCCGAGCAGTTCTTC. Translated: CASSLGLESEQFF.

The chain joins TRBV30 to TRBJ1-5; a possible D gene is TRBD1 (5 bases). From germline, CDR1 is GTSNPN and CDR2 SVGIG (reference sequence). The CDR3 runs to 14 residues. The V end was cut by 1 base, the J end by 3 bases, with 10 bases between. The CDR3 coding sequence is TGTGCCTGGAGTGGCAGGGCCAACAATCAGCCCCAGCATTTT. Residues: CAWSGRANNQPQHF.